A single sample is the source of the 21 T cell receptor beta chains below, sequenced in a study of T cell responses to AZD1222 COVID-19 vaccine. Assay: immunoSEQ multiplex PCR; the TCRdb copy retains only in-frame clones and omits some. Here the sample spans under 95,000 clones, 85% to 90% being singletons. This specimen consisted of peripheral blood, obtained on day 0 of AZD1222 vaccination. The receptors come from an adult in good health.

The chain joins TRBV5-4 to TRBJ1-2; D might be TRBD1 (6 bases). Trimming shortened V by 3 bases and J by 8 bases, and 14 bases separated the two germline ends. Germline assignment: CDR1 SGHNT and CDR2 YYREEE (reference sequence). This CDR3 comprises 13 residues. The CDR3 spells CASSWAGAWGYTF. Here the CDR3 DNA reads TGTGCCAGCAGCTGGGCAGGGGCGTGGGGCTACACCTTC.

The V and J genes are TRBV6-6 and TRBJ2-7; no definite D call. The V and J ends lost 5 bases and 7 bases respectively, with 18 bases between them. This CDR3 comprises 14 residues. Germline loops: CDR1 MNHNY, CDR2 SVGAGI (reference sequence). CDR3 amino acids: CASSPYLPVGEQYF. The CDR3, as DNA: TGTGCCAGCAGTCCTTATCTCCCGGTGGGGGAGCAGTACTTC.

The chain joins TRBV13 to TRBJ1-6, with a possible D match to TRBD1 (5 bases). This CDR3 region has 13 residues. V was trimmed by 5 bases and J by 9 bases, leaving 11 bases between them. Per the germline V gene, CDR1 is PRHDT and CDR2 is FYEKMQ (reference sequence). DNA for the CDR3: TGTGCCAGCAGCACCCGACAGTTTTCACCCCTCCACTTT. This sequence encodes CASSTRQFSPLHF.

Here the CDR3 DNA reads TGTGCCAGCAGCTTAGCGCGTGGCAGATCCACTGAAGCTTTCTTT. This sequence encodes CASSLARGRSTEAFF. J is TRBJ1-1 and V is TRBV7-2; D call uncertain. Germline CDR1 is SGHTA and CDR2 is FQGNSA. The V end lost 0 bases, the J end lost 4 bases, and 12 bases lay between the germline ends. The CDR3 covers 15 residues.

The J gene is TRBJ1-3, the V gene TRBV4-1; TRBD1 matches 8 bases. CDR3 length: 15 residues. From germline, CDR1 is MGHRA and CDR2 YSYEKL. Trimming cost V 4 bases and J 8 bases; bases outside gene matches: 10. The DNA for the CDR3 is TGCGCCAGCAGCCCCACTGGGACAGGCGGATACACCATATATTTT. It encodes CASSPTGTGGYTIYF.

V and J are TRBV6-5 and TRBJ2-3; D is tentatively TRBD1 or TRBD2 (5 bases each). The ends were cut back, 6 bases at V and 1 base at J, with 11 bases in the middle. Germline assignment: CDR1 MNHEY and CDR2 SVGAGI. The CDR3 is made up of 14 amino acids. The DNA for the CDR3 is TGTGCCAGCAGCATGACAGCGGGCACAGATACGCAGTATTTT. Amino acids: CASSMTAGTDTQYF.

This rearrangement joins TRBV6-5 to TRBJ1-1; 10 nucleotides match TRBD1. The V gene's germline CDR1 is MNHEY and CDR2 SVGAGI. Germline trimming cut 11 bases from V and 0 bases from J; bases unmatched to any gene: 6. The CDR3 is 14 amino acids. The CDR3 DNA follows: TGTGCCGCTGGACAGGGGGTGTTGAACACTGAAGCTTTCTTT. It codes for CAAGQGVLNTEAFF.

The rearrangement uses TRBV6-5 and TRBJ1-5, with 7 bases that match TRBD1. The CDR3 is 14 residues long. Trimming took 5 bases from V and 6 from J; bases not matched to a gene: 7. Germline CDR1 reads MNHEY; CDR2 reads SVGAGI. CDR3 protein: CASSKTGQGQPQHF. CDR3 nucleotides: TGTGCCAGCAGTAAGACAGGGCAAGGTCAGCCCCAGCATTTT.

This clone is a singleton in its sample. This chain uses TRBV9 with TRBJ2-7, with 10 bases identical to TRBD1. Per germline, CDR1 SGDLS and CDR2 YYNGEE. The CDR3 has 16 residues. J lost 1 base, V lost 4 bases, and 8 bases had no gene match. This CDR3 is CASSPAGTGASYEQYF. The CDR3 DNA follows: TGTGCCAGCAGCCCAGCCGGGACAGGGGCTTCCTACGAGCAGTACTTC.

This CDR3 is CASSQDRTYTEAFF. Here the CDR3 DNA reads TGCGCCAGCAGCCAAGACAGGACATACACTGAAGCTTTCTTT. The rearrangement uses TRBV4-1 and TRBJ1-1; the D gene is possibly TRBD1 (5 bases). CDR1 and CDR2 from the germline V gene are MGHRA and YSYEKL. The V gene lost 0 bases and the J gene lost 3 bases, with 8 bases spanning the gap. The CDR3 is 14 residues long.

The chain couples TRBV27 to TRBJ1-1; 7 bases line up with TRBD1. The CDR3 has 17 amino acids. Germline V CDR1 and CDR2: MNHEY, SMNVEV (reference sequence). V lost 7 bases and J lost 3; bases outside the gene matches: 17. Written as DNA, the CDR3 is TGTGCCAGCACCAAAGCCCCGGGACAGAAGGGAGACACTGAAGCTTTCTTT. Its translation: CASTKAPGQKGDTEAFF.

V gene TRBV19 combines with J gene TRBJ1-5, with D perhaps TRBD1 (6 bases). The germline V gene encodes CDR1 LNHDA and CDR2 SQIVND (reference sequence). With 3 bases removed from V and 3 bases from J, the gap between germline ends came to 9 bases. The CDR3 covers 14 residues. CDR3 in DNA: TGTGCCAGTAGTATTCACAGGGCCAATCAGCCCCAGCATTTT. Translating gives CASSIHRANQPQHF.

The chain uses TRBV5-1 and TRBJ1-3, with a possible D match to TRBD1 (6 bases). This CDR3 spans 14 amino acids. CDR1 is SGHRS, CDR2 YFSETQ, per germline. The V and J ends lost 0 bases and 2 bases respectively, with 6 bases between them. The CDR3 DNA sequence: TGCGCCAGCAGCTTGGACAGGGCTGGAAACACCATATATTTT. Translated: CASSLDRAGNTIYF.

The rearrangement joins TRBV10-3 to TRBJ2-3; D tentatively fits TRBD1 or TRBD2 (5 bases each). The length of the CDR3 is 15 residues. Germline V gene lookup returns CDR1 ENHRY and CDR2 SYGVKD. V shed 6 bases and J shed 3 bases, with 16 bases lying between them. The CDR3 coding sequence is TGTGCCATCAGGTCGGGACCGCTCCAAACAGATACGCAGTATTTT. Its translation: CAIRSGPLQTDTQYF.

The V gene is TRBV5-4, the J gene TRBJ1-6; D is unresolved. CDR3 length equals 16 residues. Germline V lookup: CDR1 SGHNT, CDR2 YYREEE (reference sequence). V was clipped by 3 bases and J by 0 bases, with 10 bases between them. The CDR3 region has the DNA TGTGCCAGCAGCTCGGACCGAAGCTCCTATAATTCACCCCTCCACTTT. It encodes CASSSDRSSYNSPLHF.

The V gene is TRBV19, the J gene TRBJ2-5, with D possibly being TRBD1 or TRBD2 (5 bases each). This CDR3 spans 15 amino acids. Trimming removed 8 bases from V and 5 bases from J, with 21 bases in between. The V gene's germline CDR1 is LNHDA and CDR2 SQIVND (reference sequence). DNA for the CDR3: TGTGCCAGTTCCCGCGACCGGGGCCCAGGGGAGACCCAGTACTTC. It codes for CASSRDRGPGETQYF.

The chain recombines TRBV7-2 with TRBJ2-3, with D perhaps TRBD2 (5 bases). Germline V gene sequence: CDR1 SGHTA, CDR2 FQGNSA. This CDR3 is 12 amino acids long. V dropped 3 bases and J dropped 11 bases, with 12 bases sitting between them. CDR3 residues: CASSFSREVQYF. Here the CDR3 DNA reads TGTGCCAGCAGCTTCAGCCGGGAAGTGCAGTATTTT.

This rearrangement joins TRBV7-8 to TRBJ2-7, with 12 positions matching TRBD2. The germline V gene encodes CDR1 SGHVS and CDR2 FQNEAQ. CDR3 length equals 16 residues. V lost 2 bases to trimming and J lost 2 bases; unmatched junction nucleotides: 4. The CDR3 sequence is CASSLSPSGGAYEQYF. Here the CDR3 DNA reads TGTGCCAGCAGCTTATCGCCTAGCGGGGGGGCCTACGAGCAGTACTTC. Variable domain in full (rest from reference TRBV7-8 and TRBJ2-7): GAGVSQSPRYKVAKRGQDVALRCDPISGHVSLFWYQQALGQGPEFLTYFQNEAQLDKSGLPSDRFFAERPEGSVSTLKIQRTQQEDSAVYLCASSLSPSGGAYEQYFGPGTRLTVT.

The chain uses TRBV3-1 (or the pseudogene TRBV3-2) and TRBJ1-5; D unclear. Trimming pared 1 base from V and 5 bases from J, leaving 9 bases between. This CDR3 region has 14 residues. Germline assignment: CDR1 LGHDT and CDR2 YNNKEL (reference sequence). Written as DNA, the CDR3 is TGTGCCAGCAGCCAAGGGAGCGGACATCAGCCCCAGCATTTT. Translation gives CASSQGSGHQPQHF.

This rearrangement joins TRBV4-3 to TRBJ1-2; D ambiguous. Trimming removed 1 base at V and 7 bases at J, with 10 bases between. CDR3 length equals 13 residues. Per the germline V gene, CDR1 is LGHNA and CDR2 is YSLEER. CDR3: CASSQGLNGGYTF. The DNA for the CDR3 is TGCGCCAGCAGCCAAGGTCTCAATGGTGGCTACACCTTC.

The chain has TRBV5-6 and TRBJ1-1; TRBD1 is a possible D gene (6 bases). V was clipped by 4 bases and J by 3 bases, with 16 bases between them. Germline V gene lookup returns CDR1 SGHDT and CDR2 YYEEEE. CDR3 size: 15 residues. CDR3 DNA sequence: TGTGCCAGCAGCCCACGGGGGCTTAGGTACACTGAAGCTTTCTTT. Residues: CASSPRGLRYTEAFF.